A selection of T cell receptor beta chains follows, all from one sample in a study of CD8 T cells in Susac syndrome. TCRdb reprocessed the immunoSEQ multiplex PCR reads with MiXCR, giving one entry per CDR3 protein. The sample consists of some 140,000 distinct CDR3 sequences, 80% to 85% of them appearing once. Material: CD8+ T cells from PBMCs. The receptors come from a human donor with multiple sclerosis. CDR3s leave out the opening cysteine and the closing phenylalanine or tryptophan. The order of the fields is CDR3 length, V gene, CDR3 protein.

CDR3 length: 14
V gene: TRBV6-6
CDR3 protein: ASSHFIDRATGELF

CDR3 length: 12
V gene: TRBV7-9
CDR3 protein: ASSSRDEPQPQH

CDR3 length: 15
V gene: TRBV19
CDR3 protein: ASSIFGQGFTYNEQF

CDR3 length: 14
V gene: TRBV11-2
CDR3 protein: ASSPLAGDSYNEQF

CDR3 length: 13
V gene: TRBV19
CDR3 protein: ASSIGLRGYNEQF

CDR3 length: 14
V gene: TRBV2
CDR3 protein: ASSPISGSSYNEQF

CDR3 length: 11
V gene: TRBV19
CDR3 protein: ASSVGAWDGYT

CDR3 length: 12
V gene: TRBV20-1
CDR3 protein: SASPDRGSSPLH

CDR3 length: 15
V gene: TRBV19
CDR3 protein: ASSIVAGWVSTGELF

CDR3 length: 14
V gene: TRBV6-4
CDR3 protein: ASSDTTSTGANVLT

CDR3 length: 13
V gene: TRBV15
CDR3 protein: ATSRDLSLNQPQH

CDR3 length: 13
V gene: TRBV5-4
CDR3 protein: ASTPAGTGANVLT

CDR3 length: 13
V gene: TRBV13
CDR3 protein: ASSPPPKPNTEAF

CDR3 length: 11
V gene: TRBV24-1
CDR3 protein: ATSDFNTGELF

CDR3 length: 15
V gene: TRBV4-2
CDR3 protein: ASSQALAGTLTDTQY

CDR3 length: 13
V gene: TRBV5-1
CDR3 protein: ASSLLDREDEKLF

CDR3 length: 12
V gene: TRBV30
CDR3 protein: AWILEGMNTEAF

CDR3 length: 12
V gene: TRBV27
CDR3 protein: ASSLSSGYTEAF

CDR3 length: 15
V gene: TRBV10-1
CDR3 protein: ASRDTLPGEGGTEAF

CDR3 length: 13
V gene: TRBV6-5
CDR3 protein: ASSSPRQGPDTQY

CDR3 length: 14
V gene: TRBV7-9
CDR3 protein: ASSFEGSGSYNEQF

CDR3 length: 11
V gene: TRBV7-9
CDR3 protein: ASSISRVNEQY

CDR3 length: 14
V gene: TRBV12-3/TRBV12-4
CDR3 protein: ASSVQDRLNTGELF

CDR3 length: 13
V gene: TRBV6-4
CDR3 protein: ASSDSKVGRTEAF

CDR3 length: 14
V gene: TRBV5-5
CDR3 protein: ASSLRTSGRYDEQF

CDR3 length: 13
V gene: TRBV5-1
CDR3 protein: ASSLEAPTVIEAF

CDR3 length: 12
V gene: TRBV2
CDR3 protein: ASSRTGGEDGYT

CDR3 length: 13
V gene: TRBV19
CDR3 protein: ATQRSGRDTGELF

CDR3 length: 12
V gene: TRBV27
CDR3 protein: ASSPSSGYSPLH

CDR3 length: 14
V gene: TRBV28
CDR3 protein: ASSLYSGGASVTQY

CDR3 length: 13
V gene: TRBV7-2
CDR3 protein: ASSTGQGNTDTQY

CDR3 length: 13
V gene: TRBV28
CDR3 protein: ASSLQAGVYNEQF

CDR3 length: 10
V gene: TRBV13
CDR3 protein: ASSSLRHEQF

CDR3 length: 12
V gene: TRBV12-3/TRBV12-4
CDR3 protein: ASSFLSPDNEQF

CDR3 length: 13
V gene: TRBV6-1
CDR3 protein: ASSEPGLEDGEQF

CDR3 length: 14
V gene: TRBV28
CDR3 protein: ASSFLLAGESDEQF

CDR3 length: 11
V gene: TRBV5-1
CDR3 protein: ASSWTGSTEAF

CDR3 length: 14
V gene: TRBV7-8
CDR3 protein: ASSRGLGRLSYEQY

CDR3 length: 12
V gene: TRBV19
CDR3 protein: ASSYEGPKSEAF

CDR3 length: 13
V gene: TRBV19
CDR3 protein: ASSIERVNDYGYT